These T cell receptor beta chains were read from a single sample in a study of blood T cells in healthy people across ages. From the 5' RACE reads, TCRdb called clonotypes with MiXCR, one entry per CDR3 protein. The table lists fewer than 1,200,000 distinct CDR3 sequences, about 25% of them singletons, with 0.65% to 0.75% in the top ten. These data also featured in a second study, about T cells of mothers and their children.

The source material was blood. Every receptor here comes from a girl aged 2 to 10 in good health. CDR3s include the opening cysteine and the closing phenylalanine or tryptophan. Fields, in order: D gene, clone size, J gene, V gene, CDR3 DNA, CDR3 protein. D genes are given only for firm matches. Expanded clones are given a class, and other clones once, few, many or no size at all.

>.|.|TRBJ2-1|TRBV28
TGTGCCAGCAGGCACCCCGGAAGCTCCTACAATGAGCAGTTCTTC
CASRHPGSSYNEQFF
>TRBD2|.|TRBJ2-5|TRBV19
TGTGCCAGTAGTTTCGAGCGGGAGCTGCCAGAGACCCAGTACTTC
CASSFERELPETQYF
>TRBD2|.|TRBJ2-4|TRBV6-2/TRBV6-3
TGTGCCAGCAGTGTCCGGACTAGCGGGACCTTAGCCAAAAACATTCAGTACTTC
CASSVRTSGTLAKNIQYF
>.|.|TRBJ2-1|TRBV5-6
TGTGCCAGCAGGACTTTTGTGGGTGATGAGCAGTTCTTC
CASRTFVGDEQFF
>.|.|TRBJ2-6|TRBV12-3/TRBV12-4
TGTGCCAGCAGTCCGGGACGGCCCTCTGGGGCCAACGTCCTGACTTTC
CASSPGRPSGANVLTF
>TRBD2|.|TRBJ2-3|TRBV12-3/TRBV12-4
TGTGCCAGCACCCTAGGACTAGTCATAGATACGCAGTATTTT
CASTLGLVIDTQYF
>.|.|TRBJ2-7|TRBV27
TGTGCCAGCAGTCCCCGGACGGCCCTTTTAATCTACGAGCAGTACTTC
CASSPRTALLIYEQYF
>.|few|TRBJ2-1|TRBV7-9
TGTGCCAGCAGCGCCCCTCGCAATGAGCAGTTCTTC
CASSAPRNEQFF
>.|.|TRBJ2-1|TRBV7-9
TGTGCCCCTAGTGTCTACGCGTACAATGAGCAGTTCTTC
CAPSVYAYNEQFF
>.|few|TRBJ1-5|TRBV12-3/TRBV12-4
TGTGCCAGCAGTTTAGAAGGGCCGGGAAATCAGCCCCAGCATTTT
CASSLEGPGNQPQHF
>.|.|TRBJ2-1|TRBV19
TGTGCCAGTAGTATAAAGCGAAATGAGCAGTTCTTC
CASSIKRNEQFF
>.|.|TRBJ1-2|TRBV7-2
TGTGCCAGCAGCTTAAGGGTGGGGCCTTATGGCTACACCTTC
CASSLRVGPYGYTF
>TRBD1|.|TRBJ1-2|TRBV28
TGTGCCAGCAGTTATTCGACAGGGCGGCACTATGGCTACACCTTC
CASSYSTGRHYGYTF
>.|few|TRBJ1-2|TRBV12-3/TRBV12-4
TGTGCCAGCAGTTTATGGGGAAAGGTTAACCATGGCTACACCTTC
CASSLWGKVNHGYTF
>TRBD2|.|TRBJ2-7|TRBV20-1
TGCAGTGTCAGCGGGAGAAATGCCTACGAGCAGTACTTC
CSVSGRNAYEQYF
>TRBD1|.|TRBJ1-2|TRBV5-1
TGCGCCAGCAGCCTGACAGGGGGCGAAGAAGGCTACACCTTC
CASSLTGGEEGYTF
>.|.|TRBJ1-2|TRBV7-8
TGTGCCAGCAGCTTAACCCGGGCAGATCATGGCTACACCTTC
CASSLTRADHGYTF
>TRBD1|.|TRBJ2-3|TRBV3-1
TGTGCCAGCAGCTTTACTCCGGGACAGGGGAGTTCAGATACGCAGTATTTT
CASSFTPGQGSSDTQYF
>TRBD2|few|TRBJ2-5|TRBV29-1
TGCAGCGTTGAAGATTTCCCGACTAGCGGGGGGGCAGAGACCCAGTACTTC
CSVEDFPTSGGAETQYF
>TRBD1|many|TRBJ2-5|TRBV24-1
TGTGCCACCAGTGGTTGGTTCGGGGACAGGGGGCGAGAGACCCAGTACTTC
CATSGWFGDRGRETQYF
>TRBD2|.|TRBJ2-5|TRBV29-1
TGCAGCGTTGAAGACGAGGGGACTAGCGAGGGGGATGGAGGGACCCAGTACTTC
CSVEDEGTSEGDGGTQYF
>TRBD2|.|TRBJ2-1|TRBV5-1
TGCGCCAGCAGCTCCATTAGCGGGGTATACAATGAGCAGTTCTTC
CASSSISGVYNEQFF
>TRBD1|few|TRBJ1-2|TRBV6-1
TGTGCCAGCAGTGCAGCGCTGGGACAGGATAACTATGGCTACACCTTC
CASSAALGQDNYGYTF
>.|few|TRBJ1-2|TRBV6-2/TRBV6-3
TGTGCCAGCTCCGAAATGGCTAACTATGGCTACACCTTC
CASSEMANYGYTF
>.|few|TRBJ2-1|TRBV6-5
TGTGCCAGCAGAAGTGCGTCCAATGAGCAGTTCTTC
CASRSASNEQFF
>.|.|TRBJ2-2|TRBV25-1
TGTGCCAGCAGTGAATTTCGGGCTGGAGGGGAGCTGTTTTTT
CASSEFRAGGELFF
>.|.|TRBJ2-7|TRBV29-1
TGCAGCATTGTTTACCTCTACGAGCAGTACTTC
CSIVYLYEQYF
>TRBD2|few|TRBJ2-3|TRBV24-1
TGTGCCACCAGGAAAGGGACTAGCGGGAGCACAGATACGCAGTATTTT
CATRKGTSGSTDTQYF
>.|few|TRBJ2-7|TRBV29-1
TGCAGCGTTGATGAACCGGGGGCCTACGAGCAGTACTTC
CSVDEPGAYEQYF
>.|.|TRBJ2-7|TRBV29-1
TGCAGCGTTGTATCGGATGCTCTCGAGCAGTACTTC
CSVVSDALEQYF
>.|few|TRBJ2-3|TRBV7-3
TGTGCCAGCAGTCTCACAGGTTTCACAGATACGCAGTATTTT
CASSLTGFTDTQYF
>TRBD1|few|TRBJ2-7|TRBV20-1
TGCAGTGCTCATAAGATGGGACAGGGCTACGAGCAGTACTTC
CSAHKMGQGYEQYF
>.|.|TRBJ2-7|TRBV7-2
TGTGCCAGCAGCTTAGGATCGGAGGCAGGGTGGAACGAGCAGTACTTC
CASSLGSEAGWNEQYF
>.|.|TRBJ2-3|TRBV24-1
TGTGCCACCAGTGATTTAGGGTCGAGCACAGATACGCAGTATTTT
CATSDLGSSTDTQYF
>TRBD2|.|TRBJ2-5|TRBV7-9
TGTGCCAGCGTCCTCTCACTAGCGGGGGCAGAGACCCAGTACTTC
CASVLSLAGAETQYF
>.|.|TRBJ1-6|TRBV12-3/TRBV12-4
TGTGCCAGCAGAGCCTGGGGGGTCGGTTCACCCCTCCACTTT
CASRAWGVGSPLHF
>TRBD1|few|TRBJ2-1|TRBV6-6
TGTGCCAGCAGTTACCGGACAGGGTCCTACAATGAGCAGTTCTTC
CASSYRTGSYNEQFF
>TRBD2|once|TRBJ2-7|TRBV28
TGTGCCAGCAGTTTAAGTTTTGGGACTAGCGGATCCTACGAGCAGTACTTC
CASSLSFGTSGSYEQYF
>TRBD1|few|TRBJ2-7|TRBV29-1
TGCAGCGCAACAACCGGGACAGGGGAAGGCGAGCAGTACTTC
CSATTGTGEGEQYF
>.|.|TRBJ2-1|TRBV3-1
TGTGCCAGCAGCATGAGACGGCTGTCACGTAACGATGAGCAGTTCTTC
CASSMRRLSRNDEQFF
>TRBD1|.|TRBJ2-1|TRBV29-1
TGCAGCACAGGACAGGGCGGAATAGATGAGCAGTTCTTC
CSTGQGGIDEQFF
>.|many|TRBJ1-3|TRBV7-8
TGTGCCAGCAGCTTAGCGCACGGACTTCGAAACACCATATATTTT
CASSLAHGLRNTIYF
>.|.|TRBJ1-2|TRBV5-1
TGCGCCAGCAGCTTGGCCGGCAGGGAAGTTTTTGGCTACACCTTC
CASSLAGREVFGYTF
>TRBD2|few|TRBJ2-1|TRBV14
TGTGCCAGCAGCCAAGACGTTAGCGGGAGGGCCTACAATGAGCAGTTCTTC
CASSQDVSGRAYNEQFF
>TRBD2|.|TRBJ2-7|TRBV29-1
TGCAGCGTCCCCTCGGGGGGGAACTCCTACGAGCAGTACTTC
CSVPSGGNSYEQYF
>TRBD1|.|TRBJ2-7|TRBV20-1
TGCAGTGCTACCGGACAGGGCGGGCTCGAGCAGTACTTC
CSATGQGGLEQYF
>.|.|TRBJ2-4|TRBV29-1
TGCAGCGTTCGAGGGCGGTTGTCCGAAAACATTCAGTACTTC
CSVRGRLSENIQYF
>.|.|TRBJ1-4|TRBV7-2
TGTGCCAGCAGTTGGGGATTTGGGGAAAAACTGTTTTTT
CASSWGFGEKLFF
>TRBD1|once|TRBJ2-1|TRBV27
TGTGCCAGCAGTTTTTCGGACAGGGTCTACTCCTACAATGAGCAGTTCTTC
CASSFSDRVYSYNEQFF
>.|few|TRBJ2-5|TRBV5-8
TGTGCCAGCAGCTTGGACAGGGGGGGTTTAGAGACCCAGTACTTC
CASSLDRGGLETQYF
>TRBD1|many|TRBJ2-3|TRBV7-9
TGTGCCAGCAGCTTTACAGGGGCGCGGGGCACAGATACGCAGTATTTT
CASSFTGARGTDTQYF
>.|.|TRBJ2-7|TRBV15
TGTGCCACCAGCCCTGGGCGCGGGAATGAGCAGTACTTC
CATSPGRGNEQYF
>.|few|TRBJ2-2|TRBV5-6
TGTGCCAGCAGCTTAAGAGGGAAGGGTGCAGGGGAGCTGTTTTTT
CASSLRGKGAGELFF